This T cell receptor beta chain was obtained from a study of cytomegalovirus exposure and HLA in healthy donors. This clone was found a few times. Primers: 60 Vbeta forward and 13 Jbeta reverse. Sequencing used immunoSEQ multiplex PCR; TCRdb keeps in-frame clones, though not all of them. The table lists roughly 59,000 clones, almost 70% of them singletons. The junction had 9 bases not matched to a gene; V was cut back by 7 bases and J by 4 bases. CDR1 is MNHEY, CDR2 SVGAGI, per germline. CDR3 size: 14 residues. The sequence was collected from a middle-aged man in good health and CMV-seropositive. Sequenced: PBMCs. The chain carries TRBV6-5 and TRBJ1-2, with 7 bases lining up with TRBD1. Written as DNA, the CDR3 is TGTGCCAGCACCCGGGGGAGACAGGGCTATGGCTACACCTTC. Translation: CASTRGRQGYGYTF.